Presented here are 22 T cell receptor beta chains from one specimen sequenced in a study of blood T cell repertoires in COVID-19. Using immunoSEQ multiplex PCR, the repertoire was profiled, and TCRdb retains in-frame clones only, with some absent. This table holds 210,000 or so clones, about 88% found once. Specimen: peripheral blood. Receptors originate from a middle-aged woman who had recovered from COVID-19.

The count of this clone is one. The CDR3, as DNA: TGTGCCAGCAGTTACCAAGCGGGGCTAACAGATACGCAGTATTTT. Protein: CASSYQAGLTDTQYF. This sequence joins TRBV6-5 and TRBJ2-3, with 7 bases aligning to TRBD2. The germline gives CDR1 MNHEY, CDR2 SVGAGI. The CDR3 spans 15 residues. V dropped 2 bases and J dropped 3; count of bases not matched to a gene: 5.

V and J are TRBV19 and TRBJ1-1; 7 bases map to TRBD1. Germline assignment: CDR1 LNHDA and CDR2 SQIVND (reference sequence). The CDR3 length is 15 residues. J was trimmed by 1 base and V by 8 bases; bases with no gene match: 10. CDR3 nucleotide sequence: TGTGCCAGTCACTCCCCAGGGGGATCGAACACTGAAGCTTTCTTT. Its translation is CASHSPGGSNTEAFF.

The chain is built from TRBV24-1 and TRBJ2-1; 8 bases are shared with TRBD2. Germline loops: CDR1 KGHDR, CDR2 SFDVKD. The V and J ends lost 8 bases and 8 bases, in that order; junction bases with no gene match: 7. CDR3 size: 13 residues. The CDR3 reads CATKLAGADEQFF. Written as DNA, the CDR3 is TGTGCCACCAAGCTAGCGGGCGCCGATGAGCAGTTCTTC.

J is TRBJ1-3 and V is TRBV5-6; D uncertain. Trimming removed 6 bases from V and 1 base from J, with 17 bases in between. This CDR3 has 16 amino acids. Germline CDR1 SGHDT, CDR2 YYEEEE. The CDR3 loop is CASILYAPGSGNTIYF. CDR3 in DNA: TGTGCCAGCATTCTGTACGCCCCCGGGTCTGGAAACACCATATATTTT.

As DNA, the CDR3 is TGTGCCAGCAGTTCCCGACCTAGGAGTTACGAGCAGTACTTC. Translating it yields CASSSRPRSYEQYF. The chain combines TRBV28 with TRBJ2-7; D gene uncertain. The CDR3 runs to 14 residues. The V gene lost 4 bases and the J gene lost 4 bases, with 14 bases spanning the gap. In germline, CDR1 is MDHEN, CDR2 SYDVKM.

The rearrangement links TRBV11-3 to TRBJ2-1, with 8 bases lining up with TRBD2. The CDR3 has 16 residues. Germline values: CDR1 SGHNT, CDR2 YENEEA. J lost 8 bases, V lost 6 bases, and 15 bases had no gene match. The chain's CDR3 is CASSQGVGGRSDEQFF. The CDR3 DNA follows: TGTGCCAGCAGTCAAGGGGTTGGCGGGAGGTCCGATGAGCAGTTCTTC.

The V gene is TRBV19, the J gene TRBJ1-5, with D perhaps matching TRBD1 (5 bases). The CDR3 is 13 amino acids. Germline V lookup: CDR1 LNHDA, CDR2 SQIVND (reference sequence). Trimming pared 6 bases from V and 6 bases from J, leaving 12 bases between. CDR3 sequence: CASSARASQPQHF. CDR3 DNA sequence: TGTGCCAGTAGCGCCAGGGCGAGTCAGCCCCAGCATTTT.

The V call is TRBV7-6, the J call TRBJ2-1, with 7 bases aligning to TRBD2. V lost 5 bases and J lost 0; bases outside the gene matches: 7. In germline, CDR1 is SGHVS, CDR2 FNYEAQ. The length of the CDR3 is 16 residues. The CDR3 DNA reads TGTGCCAGCAGCCACGGTAGCGGGTTCTCCTACAATGAGCAGTTCTTC. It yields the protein CASSHGSGFSYNEQFF.

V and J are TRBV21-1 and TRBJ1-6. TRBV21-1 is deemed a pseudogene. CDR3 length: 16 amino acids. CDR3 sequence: CASSLLPGLLISPLHF. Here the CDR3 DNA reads TGTGCCAGCAGCTTACTTCCGGGACTTTTAATTTCACCCCTCCACTTT.

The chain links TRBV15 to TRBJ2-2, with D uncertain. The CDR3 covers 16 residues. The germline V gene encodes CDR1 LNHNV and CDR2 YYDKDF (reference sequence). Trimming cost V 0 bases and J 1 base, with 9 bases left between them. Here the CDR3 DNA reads TGTGCCACCAGCAGAGAAGGCCCAGGGAACACCGGGGAGCTGTTTTTT. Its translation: CATSREGPGNTGELFF.

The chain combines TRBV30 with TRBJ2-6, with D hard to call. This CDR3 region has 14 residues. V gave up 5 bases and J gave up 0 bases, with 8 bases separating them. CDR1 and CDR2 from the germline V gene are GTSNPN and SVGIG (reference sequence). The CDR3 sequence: CAWSSSSGANVLTF. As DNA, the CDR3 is TGTGCCTGGTCGAGTTCCTCTGGGGCCAACGTCCTGACTTTC.

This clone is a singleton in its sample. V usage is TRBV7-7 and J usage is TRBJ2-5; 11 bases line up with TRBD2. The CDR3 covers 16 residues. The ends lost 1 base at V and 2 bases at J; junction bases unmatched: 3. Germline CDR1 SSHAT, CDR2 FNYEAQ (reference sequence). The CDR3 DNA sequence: TGTGCCAGCAGCTTAGGACTAGCGGGGCAGCAAGAGACCCAGTACTTC. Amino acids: CASSLGLAGQQETQYF. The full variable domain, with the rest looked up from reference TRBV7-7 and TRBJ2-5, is GAGVSQSPRYKVTKRGQDVTLRCDPISSHATLYWYQQALGQGPEFLTYFNYEAQPDKSGLPSDRFSAERPEGSISTLTIQRTEQRDSAMYRCASSLGLAGQQETQYFGPGTRLLVL.

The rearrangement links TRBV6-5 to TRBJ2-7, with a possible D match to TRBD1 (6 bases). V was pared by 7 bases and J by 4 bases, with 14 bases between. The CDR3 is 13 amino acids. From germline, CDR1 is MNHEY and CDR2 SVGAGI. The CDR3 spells CASTRGPEYEQYF. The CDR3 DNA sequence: TGTGCCAGCACCAGGGGTCCGGAGTACGAGCAGTACTTC.

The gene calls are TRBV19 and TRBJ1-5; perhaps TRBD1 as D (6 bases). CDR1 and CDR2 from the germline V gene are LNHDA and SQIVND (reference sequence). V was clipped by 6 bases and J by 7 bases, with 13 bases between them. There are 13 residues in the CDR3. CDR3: CASSKTGRQPQHF. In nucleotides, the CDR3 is TGTGCCAGTAGCAAGACAGGCCGCCAGCCCCAGCATTTT.

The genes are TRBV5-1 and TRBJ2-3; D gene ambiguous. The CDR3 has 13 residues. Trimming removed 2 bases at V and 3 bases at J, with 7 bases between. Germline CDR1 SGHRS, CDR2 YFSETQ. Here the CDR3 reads CASSFQETDTQYF. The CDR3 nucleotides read TGCGCCAGCAGCTTTCAGGAAACAGATACGCAGTATTTT. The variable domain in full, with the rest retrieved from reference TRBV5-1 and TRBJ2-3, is KAGVTQTPRYLIKTRGQQVTLSCSPISGHRSVSWYQQTPGQGLQFLFEYFSETQRNKGNFPGRFSGRQFSNSRSEMNVSTLELGDSALYLCASSFQETDTQYFGPGTRLTVL.

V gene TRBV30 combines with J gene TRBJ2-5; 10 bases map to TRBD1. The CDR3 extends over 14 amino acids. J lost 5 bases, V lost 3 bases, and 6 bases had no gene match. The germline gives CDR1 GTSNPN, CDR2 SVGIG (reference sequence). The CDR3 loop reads CAWSLTGGQETQYF. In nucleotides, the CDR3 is TGTGCCTGGAGCTTGACAGGGGGCCAGGAGACCCAGTACTTC.

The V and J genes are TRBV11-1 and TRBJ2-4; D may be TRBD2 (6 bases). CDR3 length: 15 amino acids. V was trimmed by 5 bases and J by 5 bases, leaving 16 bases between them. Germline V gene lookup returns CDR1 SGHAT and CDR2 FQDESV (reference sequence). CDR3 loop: CASSPGIGTENIQYF. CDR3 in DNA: TGTGCCAGCAGCCCGGGAATCGGGACTGAAAACATTCAGTACTTC.

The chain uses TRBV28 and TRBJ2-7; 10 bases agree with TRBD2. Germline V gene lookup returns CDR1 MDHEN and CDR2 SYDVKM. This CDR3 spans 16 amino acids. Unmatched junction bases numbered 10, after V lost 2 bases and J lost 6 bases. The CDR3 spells CASSLAPSGSWFEQYF. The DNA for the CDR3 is TGTGCCAGCAGTTTAGCTCCTAGCGGGAGCTGGTTCGAGCAGTACTTC.

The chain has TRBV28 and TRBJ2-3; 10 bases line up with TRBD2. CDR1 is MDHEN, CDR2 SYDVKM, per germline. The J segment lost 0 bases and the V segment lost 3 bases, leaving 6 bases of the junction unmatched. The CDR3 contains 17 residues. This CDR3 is CASSFYGSGGSTDTQYF. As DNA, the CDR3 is TGTGCCAGCAGTTTCTATGGTAGCGGGGGGAGCACAGATACGCAGTATTTT.

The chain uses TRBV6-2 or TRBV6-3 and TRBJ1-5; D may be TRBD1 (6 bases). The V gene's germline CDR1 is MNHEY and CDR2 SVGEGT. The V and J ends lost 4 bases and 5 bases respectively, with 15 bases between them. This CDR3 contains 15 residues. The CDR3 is CASSSTTGYDQPQHF. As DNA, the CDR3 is TGTGCCAGCAGTTCAACAACAGGGTACGATCAGCCCCAGCATTTT.

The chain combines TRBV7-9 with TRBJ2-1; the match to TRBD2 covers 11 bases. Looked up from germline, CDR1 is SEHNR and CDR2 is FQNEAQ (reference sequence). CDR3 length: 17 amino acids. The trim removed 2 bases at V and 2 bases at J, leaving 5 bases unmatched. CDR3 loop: CASSLNIAGGPYNEQFF. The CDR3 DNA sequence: TGTGCCAGCAGCTTAAATATAGCGGGAGGGCCCTACAATGAGCAGTTCTTC.

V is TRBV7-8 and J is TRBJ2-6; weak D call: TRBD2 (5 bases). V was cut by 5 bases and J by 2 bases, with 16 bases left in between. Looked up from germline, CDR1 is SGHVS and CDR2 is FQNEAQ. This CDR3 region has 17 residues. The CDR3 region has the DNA TGTGCCAGCAGCCCTCACGTGCCCGGGGCTGGGGCCAACGTCCTGACTTTC. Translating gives CASSPHVPGAGANVLTF.